This TCR beta chain was documented in a study of cytomegalovirus exposure and HLA in healthy donors (TCRdb year 2017). Context from the whole study: An earlier analysis of 587 of the donors reported 250 to 300 Gb of sequence data and 95 million to 120 million unique TCR beta sequences obtained from 180 million or so T cells. The study used immunosequencing to profile the T cell repertoires of 666 subjects and linked those repertoires to cytomegalovirus serostatus. To decide whether each TCR beta V gene segment behaved as functional or pseudogenic, an earlier analysis of approximately 600 of the donors relied on high-throughput TCR beta sequencing. Donor age, sex, ethnicity and CMV serostatus were compiled alongside the repertoire data. To predict cytomegalovirus infection status, the study combined high-throughput TCR immunosequencing, statistical association of individual TCRs with disease status, and machine learning. In a later analysis, previously published TCR beta repertoires from 670 or so donors were re-analyzed and high-resolution HLA genotyping was added so that TCR occurrence patterns could be studied. Five DR-DQ haplotypes were handled as single units for association and clustering because linkage in the cohort was strong. A later genetic analysis took genome-wide SNP genotypes for about three fifths of the 666 donors and used that subset as a discovery cohort. Both class I and class II loci were covered by HLA typing, at four-digit resolution. Among the 398 genotyped donors, approximately 76% belonged to the genetic ancestry cluster associated with self-reported Caucasian donors. Roughly 310 gigabases of sequencing data and approximately 84 million unique TCR sequences were included in an early release covering about 700 HLA-typed donors. On average, roughly 240,000 unique TCR beta nucleotide sequences were sequenced per donor among more than 350 genotyped donors of the cohort, with about 19% of those sequences being non-productive. Typing coverage differed by locus: A, B, C, DRB1 and DQB1 were typed in about 629-640 donors, DQA1 in about 500, DPA1 in 600 to 610, and DPB1 in about 450. Besides the first cohort of some 670 subjects, a separate validation cohort made up of about 120 different subjects was used. The aim of the study was to test whether cataloging public T cell receptors could identify signatures of past pathogen exposure. Every repertoire in the discovery cohort had been generated on one and the same sequencing platform. Rather than using new phenotypic data, the later analysis identified candidate immune exposures from TCR beta sequences and from how often those sequences occurred across donors.

Results the study describes overall, beyond this receptor: In a later analysis, several top co-occurrence clusters were reported to appear linked to parvovirus B19, influenza, CMV and Epstein-Barr virus. A later analysis found that TCR association rates varied across HLA loci, with DRB1 alleles showing the most associated TCRs and HLA-C alleles the fewest. A later analysis found that most CMV-associated TCR beta chains appeared HLA-restricted, with HLA associations seemingly driven largely by CMV exposure. An association between a missense DCLRE1C variant and V-gene and J-gene trimming of TCR beta chains was found in a later genetic analysis and replicated in an independent cohort. For the cohort, immune exposure information was limited to CMV serostatus. In vitro tests confirmed that a few of the cytomegalovirus-associated TCR beta chains recognize cytomegalovirus antigens. In this cohort, only TCR beta chains were sequenced, and detectable features were limited by the absence of alpha or paired-chain data. The study listed approximately 150 TCR beta chains as associated with cytomegalovirus. While some public TCRs were present in many individuals, most TCR sequences turned up only very rarely across donors. Compared with equally common non-associated chains, HLA-associated TCR beta chains in a later analysis were more clonally expanded and had lower generation probabilities. The sequencing pipeline was judged likely to have produced a cluster of highly shared sequence variants as a technical artifact. In a later analysis, some 18,000 TCR beta sequences were associated with specific HLA alleles at a false discovery rate of 0.05. Roughly uniform sequencing depth across donors was assumed in presence/absence analyses, although this assumption may not hold. Because the 87-base-pair reads could not distinguish some IMGT-functional V segments, including TRBV6-2 and TRBV6-3, those segments were excluded. HLA typing was unavailable for some donors at each locus, so association tests used only the typed subset. It was suggested by the authors that the approach could potentially be generalized to other disease states and immunological phenotypes. A later genetic analysis reported fewer N-insertions in productive TCRs among donors in an Asian-associated ancestry cluster than the approximately 670-donor mean. The classifier was reported to diagnose cytomegalovirus status with high specificity and sensitivity in both the original cohort and the validation cohort. Because counts were too low, 15 to 20 rarely observed V segments, including chromosome 9 orphons, were left out of the earlier analysis of over 550 of the donors. In an earlier analysis of some 550 of the donors, most TCR beta V segments were observed in productive rearrangements about 90% or about 30% of the time, broadly matching IMGT annotations. A further reported finding was that TCR beta sequences accurately predicted the HLA-A and HLA-B alleles for most subjects in the first cohort. Strong co-occurrence of HLA alleles, especially DR and DQ, made assigning TCR associations to individual alleles difficult. Linkage disequilibrium might explain the correlated functional status among segregating V segments, but an unknown experimental factor could not be ruled out.

A few counts support this clone. The antigen it recognizes is unknown. Within one base of it there is no much larger clone, and no base qualities were kept. In total, 630 or so healthy bone marrow donors made up the cohort. At the time of sampling, every cohort member was nominally healthy, though immune exposures that went unrecorded were likely present. The donor was CMV seronegative and belonged to the group of 352 seronegative cohort members. Each donor provided a peripheral blood sample, and peripheral blood mononuclear cells were used for TCR beta sequencing. The Qiagen DNeasy Blood Extraction Kit was used to extract genomic DNA from the blood cell samples. The CDR3 holds 15 amino acids from the cysteine to the phenylalanine. CDR3 DNA is the only sequence kept; it has 45 bases, read in frame from the first base. CDR1 LNHDA and CDR2 SQIVND were looked up in the germline V gene (reference sequence). The junction shows trimming of 8 bases on V and 3 bases on J, and the gene matches do not reach 9 bases of it.

The library was made by the immunoSEQ multiplex PCR assay. For the multiplex PCR, a mixture combining 60 forward primers for TCR Vbeta segments and 13 reverse primers for TCR Jbeta segments was used. The CDR3 region of rearranged TCR beta genes was amplified from genomic DNA with a multiplex PCR assay. On the Illumina HiSeq System, the amplified TCR beta libraries were sequenced as 87-base-pair reads. The original methods were these. Across the 500 to 850 repertoires, a later analysis counted 80 million or so unique TCR beta chains, roughly 11 million of which were shared by at least two donors. A nearest-neighbor algorithm error-corrected the raw reads and collapsed the reads into unique sequences, merging closely related sequences to remove PCR and sequencing errors. Alignment of CDR3 sequences to IMGT reference sequences was used to assign V, D and J gene segments. Each retained sequence needed at least a six-nucleotide match to both a V gene segment and a J gene segment. Rearrangements were called productive when the CDR3 lacked stop codons and stayed in frame with V and J; all others were non-productive. CDR3 was defined according to IMGT convention as the region running from the second conserved V-encoded cysteine to the conserved J-encoded phenylalanine. The earlier analysis of 587 of the donors excluded any sequence lacking an unambiguous match to a single V gene segment. An earlier analysis of 550 to 650 of the donors classified V segments as functional when productive rearrangements were above 56.7% and as segregating when the standard deviation between donors was above 5%. A statistical classification framework was built for diagnosing cytomegalovirus status from the catalog of TCR beta chain sequences. V and J gene assignment, in a later analysis, came from comparing TCR nucleotide sequences with IMGT/GENE-DB human TR gene sequences. The TCRdist pipeline was used in a later analysis to assign CDR3 sequences and most-parsimonious VDJ recombination scenarios. In a later analysis, each TCR beta chain was defined by its CDR3 amino acid sequence together with its V-gene family, and reads lacking a unique V-gene family were excluded. In a later analysis, some 600 highly shared, low-generation-probability nucleotide sequences were removed to address suspected cross-contamination and a sequencing artifact. In a later analysis, a clonal expansion index was calculated for each public chain from normalized within-repertoire ranks of inferred template counts. Generation probabilities in a later analysis came from a VDJ recombination model fitted to out-of-frame rearrangements, and those results were checked against IGoR. In a later analysis, hypergeometric tests were used to score TCR-TCR, TCR-HLA and TCR-CMV co-occurrence, with a repertoire-size bias correction applied to TCR pairs. False discovery rates were estimated in a later analysis by permuting HLA or CMV assignments 20 times. In a later analysis, co-occurring TCRs were grouped with DBSCAN, and TCRdist sequence similarity was added when clustering was performed within HLA-allele-positive subsets. Co-occurrence clustering excluded repertoires with fewer than 30,000 or more than 120,000 public chains, plus five with anomalous nucleotide sharing. Drawn from immuneACCESS, this table holds only the in-frame rearrangements with V and J called that TCRdb kept. Clones are partly lost; checked studies trace under half to an unresolved V gene and leave the rest unexplained. D and trimming come from the DNA, and the V and J calls and clone size come from that table. The sample records 99,000 or so clones, roughly 80% of which are singletons. The ten largest account for 1.5% to 2% of the sample.

This sequence uses TRBV19 and TRBJ1-3; TRBD1 agrees with 8 junctional bases. The sequence came from a woman aged 40-49 years in good health and CMV-seronegative. The specimen was PBMCs. The sequence in DNA is TGTGCCAGTCGAGCACAGGGGGATAGTGGAAACACCATATATTTT. Translation gives CASRAQGDSGNTIYF.